This T cell receptor (beta chain) was identified during a study of shared clonotypes between healthy human individuals. General study points: The study found about 5% of naive CD4 clonotypes shared across a few donors.

TCRdb keeps only in-frame clones here, not all; method: immunoSEQ multiplex PCR. The data contain roughly 1,500,000 clones, just under 99% of them singletons. This clone was picked up one time. The target antigen is unknown. Trimming cost V 1 base and J 0 bases, with 5 bases left between them. The CDR3 extends over 14 amino acids. Looked up from germline, CDR1 is SGDLS and CDR2 is YYNGEE. The specimen sequenced was naive CD4+ T cells sorted from blood. Subset specified: CD45RA+ positively selected. The chain combines TRBV9 with TRBJ2-1; no clear D gene. The TCR originated in a man under 40 in good health. The CDR3 DNA is TGTGCCAGCAGCGTAATTGACTCCTACAATGAGCAGTTCTTC. This translates into CASSVIDSYNEQFF.